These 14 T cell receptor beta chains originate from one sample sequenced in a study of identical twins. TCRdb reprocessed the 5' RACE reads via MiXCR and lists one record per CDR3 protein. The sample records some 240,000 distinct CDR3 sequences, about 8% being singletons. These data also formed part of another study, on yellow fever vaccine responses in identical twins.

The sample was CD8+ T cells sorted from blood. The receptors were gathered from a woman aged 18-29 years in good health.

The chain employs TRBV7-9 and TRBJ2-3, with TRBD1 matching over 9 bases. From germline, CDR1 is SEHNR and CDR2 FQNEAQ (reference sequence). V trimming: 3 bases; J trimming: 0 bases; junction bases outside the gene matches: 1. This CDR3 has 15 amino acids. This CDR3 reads CASSLDRGSTDTQYF. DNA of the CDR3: TGTGCCAGCAGCTTGGACAGGGGAAGCACAGATACGCAGTATTTT.

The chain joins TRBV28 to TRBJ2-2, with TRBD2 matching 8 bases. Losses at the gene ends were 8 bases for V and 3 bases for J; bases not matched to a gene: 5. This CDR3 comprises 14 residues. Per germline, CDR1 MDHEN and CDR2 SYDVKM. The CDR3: CASLPSGYTGELFF. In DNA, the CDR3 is TGTGCCAGCCTCCCTAGCGGGTACACCGGGGAGCTGTTTTTT.

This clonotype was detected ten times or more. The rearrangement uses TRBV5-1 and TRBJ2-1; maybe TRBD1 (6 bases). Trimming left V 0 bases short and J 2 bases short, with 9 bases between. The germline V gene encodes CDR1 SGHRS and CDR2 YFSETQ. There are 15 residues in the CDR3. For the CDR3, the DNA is TGCGCCAGCAGCTTGGACAGGGTAGCCTACAATGAGCAGTTCTTC. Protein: CASSLDRVAYNEQFF.

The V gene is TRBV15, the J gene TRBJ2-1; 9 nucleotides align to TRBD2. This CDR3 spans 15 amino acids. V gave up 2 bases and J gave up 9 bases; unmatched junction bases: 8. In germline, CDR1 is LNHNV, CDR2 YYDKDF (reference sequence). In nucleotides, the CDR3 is TGTGCCACCAGCAGAACGGGTGGCGGGAGGGCTGAGCAGTTCTTC. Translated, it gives CATSRTGGGRAEQFF.

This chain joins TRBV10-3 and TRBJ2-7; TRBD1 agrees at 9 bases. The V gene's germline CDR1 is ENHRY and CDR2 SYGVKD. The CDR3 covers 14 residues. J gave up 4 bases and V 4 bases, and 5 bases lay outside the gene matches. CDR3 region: CAISVQGAMYEQYF. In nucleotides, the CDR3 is TGTGCCATCAGTGTACAGGGGGCTATGTACGAGCAGTACTTC.

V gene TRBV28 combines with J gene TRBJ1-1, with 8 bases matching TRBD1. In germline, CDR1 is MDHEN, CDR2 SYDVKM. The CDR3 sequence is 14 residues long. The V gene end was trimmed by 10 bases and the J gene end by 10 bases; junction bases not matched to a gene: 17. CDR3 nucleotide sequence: TGTGCCACTTCGGCCAGGGGGCTTTCAATTGCAGCTTTCTTT. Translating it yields CATSARGLSIAAFF. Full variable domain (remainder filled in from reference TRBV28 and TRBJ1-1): DVKVTQSSRYLVKRTGEKVFLECVQDMDHENMFWYRQDPGLGLRLIYFSYDVKMKEKGDIPEGYSVSREKKERFSLILESASTNQTSMYLCATSARGLSIAAFFGQGTRLTVV.

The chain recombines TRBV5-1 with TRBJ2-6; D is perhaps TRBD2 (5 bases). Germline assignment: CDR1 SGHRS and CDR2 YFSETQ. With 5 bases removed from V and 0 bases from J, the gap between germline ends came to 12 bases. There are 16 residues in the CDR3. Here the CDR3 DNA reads TGCGCCAGCAGACAACCTGAGGGCTCTGGGGCCAACGTCCTGACTTTC. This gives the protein CASRQPEGSGANVLTF.

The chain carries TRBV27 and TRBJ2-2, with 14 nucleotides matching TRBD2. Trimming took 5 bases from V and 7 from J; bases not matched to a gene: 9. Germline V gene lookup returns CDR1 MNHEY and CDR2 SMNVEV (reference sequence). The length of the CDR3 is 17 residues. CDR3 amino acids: CASSPRTSGGHSGELFF. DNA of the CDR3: TGTGCCAGCAGTCCCCGGACTAGCGGGGGGCACAGCGGGGAGCTGTTTTTT.

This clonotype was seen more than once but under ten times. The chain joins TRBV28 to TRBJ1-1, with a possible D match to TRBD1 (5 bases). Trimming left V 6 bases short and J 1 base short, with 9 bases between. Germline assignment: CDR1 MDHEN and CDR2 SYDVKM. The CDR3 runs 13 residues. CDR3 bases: TGTGCCAGCAGGAAAGGGGCGAACACTGAAGCTTTCTTT. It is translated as CASRKGANTEAFF.

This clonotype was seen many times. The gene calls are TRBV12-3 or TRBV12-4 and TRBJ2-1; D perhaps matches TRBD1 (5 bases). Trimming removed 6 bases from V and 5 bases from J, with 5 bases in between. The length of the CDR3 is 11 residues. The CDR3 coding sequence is TGTGCCAGCAGCAGGGACAATGAGCAGTTCTTC. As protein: CASSRDNEQFF.

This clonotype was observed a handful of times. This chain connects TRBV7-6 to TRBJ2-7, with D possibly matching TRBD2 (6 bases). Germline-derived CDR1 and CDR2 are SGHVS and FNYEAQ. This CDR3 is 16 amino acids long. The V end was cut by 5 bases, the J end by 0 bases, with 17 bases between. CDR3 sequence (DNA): TGTGCCAGCAGCGCAACGTCGGGAGCCGACTCCTACGAGCAGTACTTC. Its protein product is CASSATSGADSYEQYF.

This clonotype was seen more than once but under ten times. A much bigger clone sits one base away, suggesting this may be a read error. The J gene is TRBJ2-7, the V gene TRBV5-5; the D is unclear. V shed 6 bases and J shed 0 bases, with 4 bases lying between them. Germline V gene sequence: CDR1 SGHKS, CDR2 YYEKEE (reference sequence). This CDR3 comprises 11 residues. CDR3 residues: CASTPSYEQYF. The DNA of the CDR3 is TGTGCCAGCACCCCCTCCTACGAGCAGTACTTC.

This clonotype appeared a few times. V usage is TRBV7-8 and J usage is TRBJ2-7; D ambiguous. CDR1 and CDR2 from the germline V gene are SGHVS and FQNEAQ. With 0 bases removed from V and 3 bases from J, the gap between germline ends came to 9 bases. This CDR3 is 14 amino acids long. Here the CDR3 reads CASSLAPGVYEQYF. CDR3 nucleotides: TGTGCCAGCAGCTTAGCCCCCGGAGTCTACGAGCAGTACTTC.

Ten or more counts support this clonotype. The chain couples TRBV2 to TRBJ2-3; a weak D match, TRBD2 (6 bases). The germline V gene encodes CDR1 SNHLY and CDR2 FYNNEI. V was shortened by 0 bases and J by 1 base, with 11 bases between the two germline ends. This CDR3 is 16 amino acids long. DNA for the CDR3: TGTGCCAGCAGTGAAGCGCCTAGCGCACGCACAGATACGCAGTATTTT. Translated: CASSEAPSARTDTQYF.